The entry below gives a single T cell receptor (beta chain) sequence along with its context. This receptor's antigen is unknown. The CDR3 carries no conserved terminal phenylalanine or tryptophan, so it likely arises from a read error. The germline V gene sets CDR1 to SGHNT and CDR2 to YENEEA. Including both end residues, the CDR3 is 15 amino acids long. Just the 45-base CDR3 DNA is kept, in frame starting at base 1. These data originate in a study of tumor-infiltrating lymphocytes in primary liver carcinoma (dated by TCRdb to 2017 to 2019). General notes on the study: Of the five patients, three men and two women aged 30 to 69 years, four had hepatocellular carcinoma and one had combined HCC and intrahepatic cholangiocarcinoma. Tumors of the five patients were stage T1-T3 N0M0 with maximum diameters of roughly 4.2 to 11 cm. Each sample produced about 3.5 to 8 million productive TCRbeta reads, and read depth showed no significant difference between tissue types. The study combined TCRbeta repertoire sequencing, expression microarrays and whole-exome sequencing across five regions of each liver tumor, with adjacent normal tissue and blood. A total of roughly 35 specimens from 5 patients, comprising 25 or so tumor regions, 5 adjacent noncancerous liver tissues and 5 peripheral blood samples, were covered by TCRbeta repertoire sequencing. The 25 or so tumor region samples were profiled with Agilent mRNA microarrays so that TCRbeta repertoire diversity could be related to the local molecular phenotype. Reproducibility between technical replicate repertoires was high, with correlation coefficients above 0.98 and mean shared-clone rates about 0.91.

The paper as a whole reports these results and caveats: Repertoire overlap was higher between tumor regions (mean about 36%) than tumor-adjacent (approximately 17%) or tumor-blood (roughly 14%) pairs, consistent with antigen-driven expansion. The top 250 clones accounted for a significantly greater share of the repertoire in tumors than in blood (p = 0.039). Only about 8-25% of top clones were present in all five regions of a tumor, suggesting spatial heterogeneity of tumor-infiltrating T cells. Only a few patients were included in the study, and the authors note that the findings should be validated in a larger study. Because only the TCR beta chain was sequenced and unpaired alpha chains were not captured, true repertoire diversity is likely underestimated. Bulk unsorted samples precluded comparing CD4+ and CD8+ T cell repertoires.

Without any cell sorting, total RNA and DNA were co-extracted from about 20-30 mg of bulk tissue using the AllPrep DNA/RNA mini kit. Between late 2015 and early 2016, roughly five patients in China with histopathologically diagnosed primary liver carcinoma had their tumors surgically resected. Patients had chronic HBV infection and were treatment-naive at sampling. Each tumor was sampled at five spatially separated regions: the tumor centre plus the superior, inferior, left-lateral and right-lateral poles. According to histology, viable tumor cells made up more than 75% of every tumor sample. Fresh tumor and adjacent tissue pieces were bisected; one half was stored in RNAlater at -80°C, the other sent for histology. TCRbeta-specific cDNA was reverse-transcribed from approximately 500 ng total RNA using a constant-region primer and ProtoScript II reverse transcriptase. The TCRbeta libraries were prepared through three rounds of nested multiplex PCR following a slightly modified ARM-PCR procedure. Each of the first two PCR rounds ran for approximately 10 cycles and used multiplex TRBV1-TRBV30 forward primers together with a Cbeta reverse primer. A final 25-cycle PCR with Deep VentR polymerase added sample barcodes and Illumina adapters. Before sequencing, amplicons of 200-500 bp were gel-purified using a QIAquick gel extraction kit. An Illumina HiSeq 2500 was used to sequence the TCRbeta amplicons with 250-bp paired-end reads. Per the source publication's procedure: Reads were quality-trimmed with Trimmomatic v0.33, and paired reads were merged with FLASH v1.2.11 to recover full CDR3 sequences. MiGEC v1.2.1b assigned V, D and J germline segments to the rearranged TCRbeta sequences. Clonotype statistics, along with Shannon-Wiener diversity indices, were calculated using VDJtools v1.0.0. Except for diversity analysis, only the 250 most abundant clonotypes of each sample were used in subsequent analyses to reduce sampling bias. TCRdb handled the public reads itself, with Q25 trimming in fastp and clone calling in MiXCR, and kept productive beta chains. Entries are consolidated by CDR3 protein sequence, retaining the most common genes and DNA. These V and J calls rely on TCRdb rather than the paper's analysis. The table for this sample lists some 100,000 distinct CDR3 sequences; under 70% of them were counted only once. The ten largest make up 9.5% to 15% of the sample.

What was sequenced was liver tumor tissue from sampling region 2. The sample's cell subset or site, from its label and the paper: tumor region T2, inferior pole. This sequence was found in an older woman with primary liver carcinoma and hepatitis B virus infection. The V and J segments used are TRBV11-3 and TRBJ2-5; the D gene is perhaps TRBD2, from 6 matching bases. The CDR3 protein is CASSSRRGYQETQYL. The sequenced DNA is TGTGCCAGCAGCTCCCGTCGGGGGTACCAAGAAACCCAGTACCTA.